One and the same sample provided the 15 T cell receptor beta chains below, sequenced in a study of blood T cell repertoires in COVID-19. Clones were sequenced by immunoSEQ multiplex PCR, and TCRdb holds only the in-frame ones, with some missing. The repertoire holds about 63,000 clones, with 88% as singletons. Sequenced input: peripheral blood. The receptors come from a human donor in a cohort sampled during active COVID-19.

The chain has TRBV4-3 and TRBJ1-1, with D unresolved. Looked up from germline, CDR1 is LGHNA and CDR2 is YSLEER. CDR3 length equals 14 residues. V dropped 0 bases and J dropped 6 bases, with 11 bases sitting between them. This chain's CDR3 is CASSQDRRGSEAFF. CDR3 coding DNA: TGCGCCAGCAGCCAAGATAGGAGAGGGTCTGAAGCTTTCTTT.

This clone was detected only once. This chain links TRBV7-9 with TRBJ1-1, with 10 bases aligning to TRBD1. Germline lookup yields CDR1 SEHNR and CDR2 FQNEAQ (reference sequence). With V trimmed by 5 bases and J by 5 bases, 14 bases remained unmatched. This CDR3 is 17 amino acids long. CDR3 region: CASSIGRYRDRGTEAFF. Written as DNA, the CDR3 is TGTGCCAGCAGCATAGGTCGATACCGGGACAGGGGAACTGAAGCTTTCTTT.

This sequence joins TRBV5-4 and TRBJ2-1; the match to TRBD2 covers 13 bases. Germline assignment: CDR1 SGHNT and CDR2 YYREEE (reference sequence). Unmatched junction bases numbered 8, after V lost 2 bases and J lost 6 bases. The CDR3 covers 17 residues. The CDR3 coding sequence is TGTGCCAGCAGCTTCCGGACTAGCGGGAGTACGGTCAATGAGCAGTTCTTC. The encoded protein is CASSFRTSGSTVNEQFF. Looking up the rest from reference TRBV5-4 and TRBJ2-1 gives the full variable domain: ETGVTQSPTHLIKTRGQQVTLRCSSQSGHNTVSWYQQALGQGPQFIFQYYREEENGRGNFPPRFSGLQFPNYSSELNVNALELDDSALYLCASSFRTSGSTVNEQFFGPGTRLTVL.

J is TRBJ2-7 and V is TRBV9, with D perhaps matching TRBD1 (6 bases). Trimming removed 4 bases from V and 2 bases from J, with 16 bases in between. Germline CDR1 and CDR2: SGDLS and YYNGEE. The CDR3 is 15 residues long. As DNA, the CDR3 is TGTGCCAGCAGCAAGACGGACAGCGCTACCTACGAGCAGTACTTC. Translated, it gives CASSKTDSATYEQYF.

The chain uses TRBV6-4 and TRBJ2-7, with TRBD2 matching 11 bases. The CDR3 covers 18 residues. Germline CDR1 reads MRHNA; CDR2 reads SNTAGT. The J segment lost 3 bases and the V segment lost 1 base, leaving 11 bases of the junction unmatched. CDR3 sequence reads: CASSDFGTSGKDHYEQYF. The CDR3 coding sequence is TGTGCCAGCAGTGACTTCGGGACTAGCGGAAAGGATCACTACGAGCAGTACTTC.

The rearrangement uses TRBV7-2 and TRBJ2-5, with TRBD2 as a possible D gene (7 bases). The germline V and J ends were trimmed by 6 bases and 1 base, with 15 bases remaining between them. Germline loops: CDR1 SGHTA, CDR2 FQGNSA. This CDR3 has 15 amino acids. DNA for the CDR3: TGTGCCAGCAGGGATTGGGGGGGGCCCCAAGAGACCCAGTACTTC. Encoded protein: CASRDWGGPQETQYF.

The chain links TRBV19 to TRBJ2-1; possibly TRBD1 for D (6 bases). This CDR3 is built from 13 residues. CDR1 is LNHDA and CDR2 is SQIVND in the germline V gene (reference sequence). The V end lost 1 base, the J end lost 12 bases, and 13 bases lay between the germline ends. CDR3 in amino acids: CASSIGTRGLQFF. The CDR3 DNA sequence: TGTGCCAGTAGTATAGGGACCAGGGGATTGCAGTTCTTC.

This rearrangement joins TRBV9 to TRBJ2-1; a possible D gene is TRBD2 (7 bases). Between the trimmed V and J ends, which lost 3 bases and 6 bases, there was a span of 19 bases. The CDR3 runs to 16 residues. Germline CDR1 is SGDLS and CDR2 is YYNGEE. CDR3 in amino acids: CASSASGGGGPNEQFF. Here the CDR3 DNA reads TGTGCCAGCAGCGCCAGTGGGGGCGGGGGACCCAATGAGCAGTTCTTC.

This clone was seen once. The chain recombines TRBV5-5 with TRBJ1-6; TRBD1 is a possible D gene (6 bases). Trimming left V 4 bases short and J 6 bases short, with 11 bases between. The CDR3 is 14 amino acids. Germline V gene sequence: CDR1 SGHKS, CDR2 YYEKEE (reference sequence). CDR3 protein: CASSPGQRNSPLHF. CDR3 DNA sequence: TGTGCCAGCAGCCCGGGACAACGTAATTCACCCCTCCACTTT.

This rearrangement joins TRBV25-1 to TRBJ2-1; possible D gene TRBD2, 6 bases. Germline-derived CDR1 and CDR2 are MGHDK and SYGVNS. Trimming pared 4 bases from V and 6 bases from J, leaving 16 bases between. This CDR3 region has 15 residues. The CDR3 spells CASSALAAGGNEQFF. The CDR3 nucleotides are TGTGCCAGCAGTGCATTAGCGGCCGGAGGCAATGAGCAGTTCTTC.

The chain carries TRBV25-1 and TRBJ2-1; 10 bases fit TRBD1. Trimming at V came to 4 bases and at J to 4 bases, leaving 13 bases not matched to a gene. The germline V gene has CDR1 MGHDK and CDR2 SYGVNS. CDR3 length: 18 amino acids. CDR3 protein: CASSGQLTGQGDYNEQFF. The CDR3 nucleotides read TGTGCCAGCAGTGGACAACTGACCGGACAGGGGGATTACAATGAGCAGTTCTTC.

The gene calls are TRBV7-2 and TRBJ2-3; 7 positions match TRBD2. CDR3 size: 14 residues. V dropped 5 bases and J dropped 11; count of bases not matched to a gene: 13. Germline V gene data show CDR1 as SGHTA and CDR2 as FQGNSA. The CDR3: CASSQGTTRAKQYF. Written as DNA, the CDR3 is TGTGCCAGCAGCCAAGGGACTACTCGGGCGAAGCAGTATTTT.

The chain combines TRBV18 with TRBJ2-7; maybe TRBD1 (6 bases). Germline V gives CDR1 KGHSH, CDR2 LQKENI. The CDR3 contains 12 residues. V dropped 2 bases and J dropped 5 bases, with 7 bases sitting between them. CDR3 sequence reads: CASSPYRDEQYF. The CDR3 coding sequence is TGTGCCAGCTCACCATACAGGGACGAGCAGTACTTC.

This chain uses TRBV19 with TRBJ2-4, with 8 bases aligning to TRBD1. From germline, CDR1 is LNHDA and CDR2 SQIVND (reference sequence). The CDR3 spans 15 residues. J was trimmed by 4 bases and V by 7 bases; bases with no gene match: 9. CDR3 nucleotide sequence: TGTGCCAGTAATCCAGGGGGCGCGGGGAAAAACATTCAGTACTTC. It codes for CASNPGGAGKNIQYF.

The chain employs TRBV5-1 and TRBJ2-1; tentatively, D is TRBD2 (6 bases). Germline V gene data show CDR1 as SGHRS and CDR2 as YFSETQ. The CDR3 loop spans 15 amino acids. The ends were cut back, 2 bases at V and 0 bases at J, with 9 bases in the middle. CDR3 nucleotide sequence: TGCGCCAGCAGCTTAGCGGGTCGCTCCTACAATGAGCAGTTCTTC. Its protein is CASSLAGRSYNEQFF.